The T cell receptor beta chain described here comes from a study of blood T cell repertoires in COVID-19. Study-wide context: The United States, Italy and Spain were the sources of the acute and convalescent COVID-19 samples. The analysed material was cDNA or gDNA that came from T cells, B-cell-depleted T cells, or PBMCs.

Authors' analysis steps: Nucleated cell number was recorded as an estimate derived from reference gene primer amplification. TCRdb's table, derived via immunoSEQ multiplex PCR, lists solely in-frame clones and lacks some. V, J and clone size were drawn from that table, and D and trimming were deduced from the DNA. Among some 230,000 clones listed, around 84% were seen once. CDR3 size: 14 residues. After removal of 5 bases from V and 7 bases from J, the junction contained 5 bases not matched to a gene. The V gene's germline CDR1 is SGHNT and CDR2 YENEEA. The sample was peripheral blood. The receptor's source is a man aged 35 to 55 with acute or convalescent COVID-19. The gene calls are TRBV11-3 and TRBJ2-1, with 10 bases matching TRBD2. The CDR3 sequence: CASSRTSGANEQFF. CDR3 DNA sequence: TGTGCCAGCAGCCGCACTAGCGGGGCGAATGAGCAGTTCTTC. The full variable domain, completed using reference TRBV11-3 and TRBJ2-1, is EAGVVQSPRYKIIEKKQPVAFWCNPISGHNTLYWYLQNLGQGPELLIRYENEEAVDDSQLPKDRFSAERLKGVDSTLKIQPAELGDSAVYLCASSRTSGANEQFFGPGTRLTVL.